What follows are 26 T cell receptor beta chains derived from one specimen sequenced in a study of T cell responses to AZD1222 COVID-19 vaccine. Assay: immunoSEQ multiplex PCR; the TCRdb copy retains only in-frame clones and omits some. The sample includes 95,000 to 150,000 clones, approximately 88% seen only once; the top ten take 4% to 5%. The starting material was peripheral blood, obtained on day 0 of AZD1222 vaccination. The receptor source for this set is an adult in good health.

The V gene is TRBV11-2, the J gene TRBJ1-1; no clear D gene. The ends were cut back, 4 bases at V and 3 bases at J, with 12 bases in the middle. CDR3 length: 14 residues. The V gene's germline CDR1 is SGHAT and CDR2 FQNNGV. The CDR3 DNA is TGTGCCAGCAGCTCCCGGACGGGTGACACTGAAGCTTTCTTT. Its translation: CASSSRTGDTEAFF.

The gene calls are TRBV7-8 and TRBJ2-5; 8 nucleotides agree with TRBD1. CDR3 length: 16 residues. The germline V gene has CDR1 SGHVS and CDR2 FQNEAQ. J lost 4 bases, V lost 5 bases, and 12 bases had no gene match. CDR3 protein: CASSPQPGQVGETQYF. The DNA of the CDR3 is TGTGCCAGCAGCCCCCAACCGGGACAGGTGGGAGAGACCCAGTACTTC.

The V call is TRBV6-7, the J call TRBJ1-5; D ambiguous. TRBV6-7 counts as an open reading frame of uncertain function. V lost 2 bases to trimming and J lost 5 bases, with 7 bases between them. The CDR3 is 13 amino acids. CDR3 amino acids: CASSYVRHQPQHF. DNA for the CDR3: TGTGCCAGCAGTTACGTCAGGCATCAGCCCCAGCATTTT.

The genes are TRBV7-9 and TRBJ1-4; perhaps TRBD1 as D (6 bases). CDR1 is SEHNR, CDR2 FQNEAQ, per germline (reference sequence). V was pared by 2 bases and J by 4 bases, with 14 bases between. The CDR3 runs 16 residues. The CDR3 DNA reads TGTGCCAGCAGCTTAAGACCGGACAGAAGTAATGAAAAACTGTTTTTT. It yields the protein CASSLRPDRSNEKLFF.

J is TRBJ1-2 and V is TRBV24-1, with D possibly TRBD1 on 5 matching bases. Looked up from germline, CDR1 is KGHDR and CDR2 is SFDVKD. The CDR3 has 12 amino acids. Trimming removed 9 bases from V and 2 bases from J, with 9 bases in between. CDR3 residues: CATGGGNYGYTF. The CDR3 nucleotides read TGTGCCACCGGGGGGGGAAACTATGGCTACACCTTC.

This sequence joins TRBV10-1 and TRBJ2-1; D unresolved. Trimming shortened V by 2 bases and J by 12 bases, and 14 bases separated the two germline ends. The germline V gene encodes CDR1 WNHNN and CDR2 SYGVQD (reference sequence). CDR3 length equals 13 residues. The CDR3 DNA sequence: TGCGCCAGCAGTGAGGAGCCGAGTTGGGTGCAGTTCTTC. Its protein is CASSEEPSWVQFF.

The chain employs TRBV5-1 and TRBJ2-6, with 8 nucleotides matching TRBD1. There are 16 residues in the CDR3. With 3 bases clipped from V and 3 bases from J, the junction kept 5 bases outside the gene matches. Germline V gene data show CDR1 as SGHRS and CDR2 as YFSETQ. The CDR3 DNA reads TGCGCCAGCAGCTCGGGACAGGCTAGTGGGGCCAACGTCCTGACTTTC. Translated: CASSSGQASGANVLTF.

The chain uses TRBV28 and TRBJ2-3, with TRBD2 matching over 8 bases. This CDR3 spans 14 amino acids. Per the germline V gene, CDR1 is MDHEN and CDR2 is SYDVKM. V was pared by 5 bases and J by 5 bases, with 6 bases of the junction left unmatched. The CDR3 DNA is TGTGCCAGCAGTCCTGGCGGGGGGATAGATACGCAGTATTTT. Translating it yields CASSPGGGIDTQYF.

The chain is built from TRBV19 and TRBJ1-1; TRBD1 might be the D (6 bases). The CDR3 sequence is 15 residues long. V lost 1 base and J lost 11, with 20 bases in between. CDR1 is LNHDA, CDR2 SQIVND, per germline (reference sequence). CDR3 in amino acids: CASSIAIGSSTGAFF. The CDR3 DNA reads as TGTGCCAGTAGTATAGCCATCGGGAGCTCCACAGGGGCTTTCTTT.

On this clone: The sample carries other DNA sequences with the same CDR3. This rearrangement joins TRBV5-1 to TRBJ2-2; 11 bases align to TRBD2. Germline assignment: CDR1 SGHRS and CDR2 YFSETQ. This CDR3 region has 15 residues. V lost 4 bases and J lost 3; bases outside the gene matches: 2. The CDR3 DNA is TGCGCCAGCAGCCAACTAGCGGGGGACACCGGGGAGCTGTTTTTT. It specifies CASSQLAGDTGELFF.

The chain uses TRBV6-4 and TRBJ2-1; D could derive from TRBD1 or TRBD2 (5 bases each). The V and J ends lost 3 bases and 6 bases respectively, with 12 bases between them. The CDR3 spans 14 residues. Germline V lookup: CDR1 MRHNA, CDR2 SNTAGT. This chain's CDR3 is CASSEGLAGNEQFF. The CDR3 DNA is TGTGCCAGCAGTGAGGGGCTCGCGGGCAATGAGCAGTTCTTC.

The chain recombines TRBV6-1 with TRBJ1-5; maybe TRBD1 (6 bases). The CDR3 is 13 residues long. Trimming cost V 11 bases and J 5 bases, with 16 bases left between them. Germline V gene data show CDR1 as MNHNS and CDR2 as SASEGT. CDR3 loop: CALAEQGDQPQHF. The CDR3, as DNA: TGTGCCCTAGCCGAACAGGGCGATCAGCCCCAGCATTTT.

J is TRBJ2-3 and V is TRBV20-1; possibly TRBD2 for D (6 bases). The V gene lost 3 bases and the J gene lost 2 bases, with 9 bases spanning the gap. CDR3 length equals 13 residues. In germline, CDR1 is DFQATT, CDR2 SNEGSKA (reference sequence). CDR3 in DNA: TGCAGTGCTAGTGCGGGGATCACAGATACGCAGTATTTT. It is translated as CSASAGITDTQYF.

V and J are TRBV11-1 and TRBJ1-1; D gene unclear. The CDR3 extends over 15 amino acids. Per germline, CDR1 SGHAT and CDR2 FQDESV (reference sequence). V was trimmed by 3 bases and J by 1 base, leaving 12 bases between them. The DNA for the CDR3 is TGTGCCAGCAGCTTTCATTCCTCGACGAACACTGAAGCTTTCTTT. It specifies CASSFHSSTNTEAFF.

The chain combines TRBV19 with TRBJ2-5, with unresolved D. The V gene lost 3 bases and the J gene lost 1 base, with 0 bases spanning the gap. This CDR3 spans 11 amino acids. Germline V CDR1 and CDR2: LNHDA, SQIVND (reference sequence). CDR3 nucleotide sequence: TGTGCCAGTAGTATCCAAGAGACCCAGTACTTC. It translates to CASSIQETQYF.

The chain is built from TRBV9 and TRBJ2-3; D gene ambiguous. There are 15 residues in the CDR3. Germline values: CDR1 SGDLS, CDR2 YYNGEE. The V gene lost 6 bases and the J gene lost 2 bases, with 16 bases spanning the gap. The CDR3 DNA reads as TGTGCCAGCACGGCCGGCCAGAGTAACACAGATACGCAGTATTTT. Its protein is CASTAGQSNTDTQYF.

The V gene is TRBV5-1, the J gene TRBJ1-4, with D tentatively TRBD1 (5 bases). The CDR3 totals 15 residues. The V gene's germline CDR1 is SGHRS and CDR2 YFSETQ. V was cut by 4 bases and J by 5 bases, with 15 bases left in between. The CDR3: CASSRAGWGNEKLFF. For the CDR3, the DNA is TGCGCCAGCAGCAGGGCCGGGTGGGGGAATGAAAAACTGTTTTTT.

Details on this clone: At one of its ends the junction is not consistent with the germline gene, which may arise from a read error. The rearrangement uses TRBV28 and TRBJ1-4; TRBD1 might be the D (6 bases). Germline values: CDR1 MDHEN, CDR2 SYDVKM. The CDR3 has 11 amino acids. CDR3 amino acids: CASSLRRDKIF. For the CDR3, the DNA is TGTGCCAGCAGTTTAAGGCGGGACAAGATTTTT. Full variable domain (missing parts from reference TRBV28 and TRBJ1-4): DVKVTQSSRYLVKRTGEKVFLECVQDMDHENMFWYRQDPGLGLRLIYFSYDVKMKEKGDIPEGYSVSREKKERFSLILESASTNQTSMYLCASSLRRDKIFGSGTQLSVL.

This chain joins TRBV10-3 and TRBJ1-3; perhaps TRBD1 as D (5 bases). The CDR3 is 17 amino acids. Germline lookup yields CDR1 ENHRY and CDR2 SYGVKD. Trimming shortened V by 11 bases and J by 2 bases, and 25 bases separated the two germline ends. In DNA form, the CDR3 reads TGTGCCCTTACCCCCTCTCCCGGGACCGAGACTGGAAACACCATATATTTT. Protein: CALTPSPGTETGNTIYF.

On this clone: Additional DNA sequences in this sample encode the identical CDR3. The chain employs TRBV10-3 and TRBJ1-4, with D hard to call. Trimming removed 0 bases at V and 8 bases at J, with 4 bases between. Germline CDR1 ENHRY, CDR2 SYGVKD. CDR3 length: 12 residues. CDR3 loop: CAISESGEKLFF. The CDR3 nucleotides read TGTGCCATCAGTGAGTCGGGGGAAAAACTGTTTTTT.

The rearrangement links TRBV29-1 to TRBJ1-2, with TRBD1 identical over 8 bases. Germline V lookup: CDR1 SQVTM, CDR2 ANQGSEA. The J segment lost 3 bases and the V segment lost 5 bases, leaving 5 bases of the junction unmatched. This CDR3 is 13 amino acids long. CDR3 DNA: TGCAGCGTTCCCTCGACAGGGGACTATGGCTACACCTTC. It yields the protein CSVPSTGDYGYTF.

V and J are TRBV11-2 and TRBJ2-7; TRBD2 matches 8 bases. The CDR3 runs to 13 residues. V lost 6 bases, J lost 3 bases, and 4 bases stayed unmatched. Germline CDR1 and CDR2: SGHAT and FQNNGV. The CDR3 loop reads CASRFTSGYEQYF. The CDR3 DNA is TGTGCCAGCAGATTTACTAGCGGCTACGAGCAGTACTTC.

The chain couples TRBV30 to TRBJ2-1; 9 bases align to TRBD1. The CDR3 is 13 amino acids. Germline assignment: CDR1 GTSNPN and CDR2 SVGIG (reference sequence). Germline trimming cut 7 bases from V and 6 bases from J; bases unmatched to any gene: 7. The CDR3 protein is CAFDRGDLNEQFF. CDR3 DNA sequence: TGTGCCTTCGACAGGGGGGATCTCAATGAGCAGTTCTTC.

The chain combines TRBV29-1 with TRBJ2-3; unclear D gene. The ends were cut back, 8 bases at V and 5 bases at J, with 11 bases in the middle. The CDR3 runs 11 residues. Germline V gene lookup returns CDR1 SQVTM and CDR2 ANQGSEA. The CDR3 DNA follows: TGCAGCTCCCCAGCTGGAGATACGCAGTATTTT. Translating gives CSSPAGDTQYF.

The CDR3 sequence: CASSVLGGGQFF. CDR3 DNA: TGTGCCAGCAGCGTGCTCGGGGGTGGGCAGTTCTTC. The chain uses TRBV11-3 and TRBJ2-1, with a possible D match to TRBD2 (6 bases). Trimming stripped 5 bases from V and 12 bases from J, with 14 bases between. The CDR3 loop spans 12 amino acids. CDR1 and CDR2 (germline): SGHNT, YENEEA.

The chain employs TRBV7-2 and TRBJ1-5, with TRBD1 matching over 7 bases. The trim removed 5 bases at V and 1 base at J, leaving 5 bases unmatched. Per the germline V gene, CDR1 is SGHTA and CDR2 is FQGNSA. CDR3 length equals 15 residues. For the CDR3, the DNA is TGTGCCAGCAGCCAACAGGGGTGGAGCAATCAGCCCCAGCATTTT. Translation: CASSQQGWSNQPQHF.